This T cell receptor (beta chain) was found in a study of glioma-infiltrating T cells. This clonotype was seen at least ten times. TCR alpha and beta CDR3 regions were amplified from RNA using iRepertoire nested multiplex PCR. MiXCR, applied by TCRdb to the multiplex PCR reads, yields one record per CDR3 protein. The repertoire holds 90,000 to 110,000 distinct CDR3 sequences, with less than 30% as singletons. This CDR3 is built from 13 residues. In germline, CDR1 is MDHEN, CDR2 SYDVKM. The V and J ends lost 4 bases and 2 bases respectively, with 8 bases between them. Sequencing was carried out using glioma tissue, nonneoplastic brain tissue, or PBMCs (not recorded which). This receptor was obtained from a human donor with low-grade glioma or glioblastoma, undergoing nonglioma brain surgery, or in good health (not recorded which). This sequence joins TRBV28 and TRBJ2-5; no clear D. CDR3 bases: TGTGCCAGCAGTTACCCTAATCAAGAGACCCAGTACTTC. This translates into CASSYPNQETQYF.